This T cell receptor beta chain was observed in a study of cytomegalovirus exposure and HLA in healthy donors. Study-wide background: Counted in an early data release were about 80 million unique TCRs from HLA-typed donors.

CDR3 length: 17 residues. The ends lost 9 bases at V and 1 base at J; junction bases unmatched: 16. Germline CDR1 is ENHRY and CDR2 is SYGVKD. General study findings and limits: V segments that were indistinguishable, TRBV6-2 and TRBV6-3 among them, were omitted from analysis.

To note about this clone: What it binds is not known.

PCR amplification relied on 60 Vbeta primers (plus 13 Jbeta primers). Sequencing used immunoSEQ multiplex PCR; TCRdb keeps in-frame clones, though not all of them. The table records 95,000 to 150,000 clones, around 72% of them present only once. The chain joins TRBV10-3 to TRBJ1-1, with 8 bases identical to TRBD1. Sequencing was done on a sample of PBMCs. This receptor was taken from a man younger than 40 in good health and CMV-seronegative. CDR3 residues: CAIGTPGQVRGNTEAFF. CDR3 in DNA: TGTGCCATTGGAACCCCGGGACAGGTGAGAGGGAACACTGAAGCTTTCTTT.